This T cell receptor beta chain is drawn from a study of T cells in localized non-small cell lung cancer (dated by TCRdb to between 2020 and 2021). For context, the study as a whole: T cell repertoires of approximately 250 early-stage NSCLC patients were analyzed, with tumors being compared against uninvolved tumor-adjacent lungs. The cohort comprised around 240 treatment-naïve NSCLC patients with resected, localized lung tumors. A mean age of around 69 years was recorded for the NSCLC patients, of whom around 120 were male and 85 to 110 were female.

At diagnosis, tumor, uninvolved tumor-adjacent lung and peripheral blood were collected and then preserved as a mix of FFPE and fresh-frozen material. Note on this clone: Its antigen is not yet known. One base away there is no much larger clone; base qualities are not given.

The CDR3 measures 14 amino acids from cysteine to phenylalanine. Solely the CDR3 DNA is kept, with 42 bases framed from the first base. Via the germline V gene (reference sequence), CDR1 is LNHDA and CDR2 SQIVND. Trimming accounts for 6 bases at V and 1 base at J, while the number of junction bases matched to no gene is 3. The immunoSEQ Assay was used to sequence TCR beta CDR3 regions from DNA. As for the authors' bioinformatics: T cell density was computed as TCR beta template counts normalized to usable DNA estimated by amplifying housekeeping genes. The preseqR package was used to estimate richness by extrapolating to 400,000 templates for PBMC samples and to 120,000 templates for tissue samples. Clonality was defined by subtracting Pielou's evenness from one. Tissue-enriched TCRs were identified through differential abundance testing performed on productive amino-acid clonotypes, with a minimum total count of 5 and an alpha of 0.1. The Jaccard Index and the Morisita Overlap Index were used to quantify repertoire overlap between compartments. GLIPH clustered TCR beta CDR3s with public tetramer-defined viral CDR3s; viral motifs required at least three viral sequences plus V-gene enrichment. The clones in this table, taken by TCRdb from immuneACCESS, are in-frame only. Not every clone is retained; where verified, under half of the shortfall comes from an unresolved V gene, and the cause of the rest is unknown. V and J calls and clone size are copied from that table; D and trimming were computed from the DNA. In this sample the table shows some 7,000 clones, about 23% of which occur a single time. The top ten clones comprise just over 3.5% of the sample.

General study outcomes and caveats: Higher blood T cell density associated with longer overall survival, while higher adjacent-lung clonality associated with shorter survival. A median of roughly 50 of the top 100 tumor clones turned up in the paired uninvolved adjacent lung, and under 30 of those clones also ranked among the top 100 of that same adjacent lung. The highest T cell clonality was observed in uninvolved tumor-adjacent lung, where clonality exceeded that of tumor, suggesting that antigenic responses were more focused in uninvolved tumor-adjacent lung. Since the design was exploratory, TCR variables were selected using unadjusted p-values with no false-discovery rate correction. Because multi-region tumor sequencing was not performed, intratumor heterogeneity could not be ruled out.

This clonotype was obtained from a man between 40 and 70 years old with stage III squamous cell lung carcinoma. This specimen consisted of lung tumor tissue, obtained before any cancer treatment. The chain is made from TRBV19 and TRBJ1-2, and 9 bases in between align with TRBD1. The CDR3 here reads CASSRQGVNYGYTF. Here is the DNA: TGTGCCAGTAGCCGACAGGGGGTTAACTATGGCTACACCTTC.